A selection of T cell receptor beta chains follows, all from one sample in a study of cytomegalovirus exposure and HLA in healthy donors. Clones were read by immunoSEQ multiplex PCR, and TCRdb kept only the in-frame ones, dropping some. The top ten hold 1.3% of the sample, which has 200,000 to 250,000 clones, 85% to 90% seen once. The specimen was PBMCs. Every receptor here comes from a human donor in good health. The CDR3 runs from the conserved cysteine through the conserved F or W. The D gene is left open where the match is weak. Clone size, where shown, is once, few, many, or a class for clones that have expanded.

J,D,V,size,DNA,CDR3
TRBJ2-7,.,TRBV2,.,TGTGCCAGCAGCTGGGACACCAGCTACGAGCAGTACTTC,CASSWDTSYEQYF
TRBJ1-5,TRBD1,TRBV6-6,.,TGTGCCAGCCGATCCGGGACAGGGCATCAGCCCCAGCATTTT,CASRSGTGHQPQHF
TRBJ1-4,.,TRBV5-1,.,TGCGCCAGCAGCCGACCAGGCGGGGCCCTTAATGAAAAACTGTTTTTT,CASSRPGGALNEKLFF
TRBJ2-5,.,TRBV6-5,.,TGTGCCAGCAGTCAATCCCGAACTAGCCTGGAGACCCAGTACTTC,CASSQSRTSLETQYF
TRBJ2-1,TRBD2,TRBV7-2,.,TGTGCCAGCAGCTTAGTCTGGTCTAGCGGGAGCTCCTACAATGAGCAGTTCTTC,CASSLVWSSGSSYNEQFF
TRBJ2-3,.,TRBV28,.,TGTGCCAGCAGTCCAGGGACTTACACAGATACGCAGTATTTT,CASSPGTYTDTQYF
TRBJ2-7,.,TRBV9,.,TGTGCCAGCAGCGGAAACAGGGACGAGCAGTACTTC,CASSGNRDEQYF
TRBJ2-1,TRBD2,TRBV7-3,.,TGTGCCAGCAGCCCAGGGCTAGCGGGTGGGGGGCTTCGGGAGCAGTTCTTC,CASSPGLAGGGLREQFF
TRBJ2-7,TRBD2,TRBV15,.,TGTGCCACCGGGCCGGGAGGGAGATTACACTACGAGCAGTACTTC,CATGPGGRLHYEQYF
TRBJ2-2,TRBD2,TRBV5-4,.,TGTGCCAGCAGCCAATGGGTAGCGGGAACCGGGGAGCTGTTTTTT,CASSQWVAGTGELFF
TRBJ1-4,.,TRBV2,.,TGTGCCAGCAGTGACAGGGAGGCAACTAATGAAAAACTGTTTTTT,CASSDREATNEKLFF
TRBJ2-7,TRBD2,TRBV6-5,.,TGTGCCAGCAGTTCCCCTAGCGGGAGGAGCGGCTACGAGCAGTACTTC,CASSSPSGRSGYEQYF
TRBJ2-7,.,TRBV6-6,.,TGTGCCAGCAGTCAACTCAACGGTCCCTACGAGCAGTACTTC,CASSQLNGPYEQYF
TRBJ2-2,.,TRBV7-3,.,TGTGCCAGCAGCCCAACACTAGGAGACCCCTCGGGCACCGGGGAGCTGTTTTTT,CASSPTLGDPSGTGELFF
TRBJ2-7,.,TRBV27,.,TGTGCCAGCAGTTTAATAGCCACGGGTTTCGACGAGCAGTACTTC,CASSLIATGFDEQYF
TRBJ2-7,.,TRBV6-6,once,TGTGCCAGCAGTATACAGGGAACAACCTACGAGCAGTACTTC,CASSIQGTTYEQYF
TRBJ2-5,TRBD2,TRBV10-3,.,TGTGCCATCAAAATAAGCGGGGGAGAGACCCAGTACTTC,CAIKISGGETQYF
TRBJ2-7,.,TRBV7-6,.,TGTGCCAGCAGCTTAGCGCACAACTACGAGCAGTACTTC,CASSLAHNYEQYF
TRBJ1-2,.,TRBV6-1,.,TGTGCCAGCAGGACAAACTATGGCTACACCTTC,CASRTNYGYTF
TRBJ1-1,TRBD1,TRBV4-2,.,TGTGCCAGCAGCCAAGTGGCCGGACAGGGGGTAAAGACTGAAGCTTTCTTT,CASSQVAGQGVKTEAFF
TRBJ2-2,TRBD2,TRBV5-1,.,TGCGCCAGCAGCTCTGGACTAGCGGGAGGCCCTTCCTCTTCTAACACCGGGGAGCTGTTTTTT,CASSSGLAGGPSSSNTGELFF
TRBJ2-3,.,TRBV18,.,TGTGCCAGCTCACCGCTAGCGAATACAGATACGCAGTATTTT,CASSPLANTDTQYF
TRBJ1-1,.,TRBV18,.,TGTGCCAGCTCACCATATTCCCCTGAAGCTTTCTTT,CASSPYSPEAFF
TRBJ2-7,TRBD2,TRBV4-1,.,TGCGCCAGCAGCCAACCAGCGGGAGTTTCCTACGAGCAGTACTTC,CASSQPAGVSYEQYF
TRBJ2-5,.,TRBV5-1,.,TGCGCCAGCAGCTTGGGTACGGAAGAGACCCAGTACTTC,CASSLGTEETQYF
TRBJ2-1,TRBD2,TRBV5-1,.,TGCGCCAGTGTTGGAGTAGCGGGGGCCCCGAATGAGCAGTTCTTC,CASVGVAGAPNEQFF
TRBJ1-4,.,TRBV30,.,TGTGCCTGGAGTGTACGGAAGGGGTACGGTGAAAAACTGTTTTTT,CAWSVRKGYGEKLFF
TRBJ1-2,TRBD1,TRBV5-1,once,TGCGCCAGCAGCTTTGGACAGGGAGATGGCTACACCTTC,CASSFGQGDGYTF
TRBJ2-4,.,TRBV19,once,TGTGCCAGTAGAGGAATAGGATCGGACAGTGCCATTCAGTACTTC,CASRGIGSDSAIQYF
TRBJ1-2,.,TRBV5-4,.,TGTGCCAGCAGCTCGCAGGGGCTTCGGGGCTACACCTTC,CASSSQGLRGYTF
TRBJ2-4,.,TRBV4-3,.,TGCGCCAGCAGCCCCCCCCTGGGGGGGGCGGACAAAAACATTCAGTACTTC,CASSPPLGGADKNIQYF
TRBJ2-7,TRBD1,TRBV11-1,.,TGTGCCAGCAGCTTGGCCGGGACAGGTTACTACGAGCAGTACTTC,CASSLAGTGYYEQYF
TRBJ1-2,.,TRBV2,once,TGTGCCAGCATTATGGAGGGCAGACGAGGCTACACCTTC,CASIMEGRRGYTF
TRBJ1-1,TRBD1,TRBV29-1,.,TGCAGCGGACGGACAGGGACGAACACTGAAGCTTTCTTT,CSGRTGTNTEAFF
TRBJ2-7,TRBD2,TRBV2,.,TGTGCCAGCAGAACCGGGACTAGCGGGACTTTACCCTACGAGCAGTACTTC,CASRTGTSGTLPYEQYF
TRBJ2-5,TRBD1,TRBV5-1,.,TGCGCCAGCAGCCCGGGACAGGGGAATTTCGAGACCCAGTACTTC,CASSPGQGNFETQYF
TRBJ1-5,TRBD1,TRBV4-1,.,TGCGCCAGCAGCCAACCGACAGGGCCTAGCAATCAGCCCCAGCATTTT,CASSQPTGPSNQPQHF
TRBJ2-1,.,TRBV7-3,.,TGTGCCAGCAGTCCCGGGACCGGGGGTGAGCAGTTCTTC,CASSPGTGGEQFF
TRBJ2-1,.,TRBV4-1,.,TGCGCCAGCAGCCAAGGCCCAGGGTACCCTGAACAGTTCTTC,CASSQGPGYPEQFF
TRBJ2-7,.,TRBV5-1,.,TGCGCCAGCAGCTTGGAGCCAGGAGGCAGTAACGAGCAGTACTTC,CASSLEPGGSNEQYF
TRBJ2-1,TRBD2,TRBV4-3,.,TGCGCCAGCAGCCGAGGGACTAGCTCAACCGAGCAGTTCTTC,CASSRGTSSTEQFF
TRBJ2-5,TRBD2,TRBV9,.,TGTGCCAGCAGCGTAGGACTAGCGGGAGTTGGAGAGACCCAGTACTTC,CASSVGLAGVGETQYF
TRBJ1-2,.,TRBV11-2,.,TGTGCCAGCAGCGATGGCGGCGGACTTAACTATGGCTACACCTTC,CASSDGGGLNYGYTF
TRBJ2-7,TRBD1,TRBV29-1,once,TGCAGCGTTATAGCAGGACAGGGGTCCTACGAGCAGTACTTC,CSVIAGQGSYEQYF
TRBJ2-3,TRBD2,TRBV2,.,TGCGCCGCGGTAGCCAGCGGGAGGGAATCCACAGATACGCAGTATTTT,CAAVASGRESTDTQYF
TRBJ2-4,TRBD2,TRBV10-3,.,TGTGCCATCAGTGAGTCGAACTATCAGGGGACTAGTGCTAAAAACATTCAGTACTTC,CAISESNYQGTSAKNIQYF